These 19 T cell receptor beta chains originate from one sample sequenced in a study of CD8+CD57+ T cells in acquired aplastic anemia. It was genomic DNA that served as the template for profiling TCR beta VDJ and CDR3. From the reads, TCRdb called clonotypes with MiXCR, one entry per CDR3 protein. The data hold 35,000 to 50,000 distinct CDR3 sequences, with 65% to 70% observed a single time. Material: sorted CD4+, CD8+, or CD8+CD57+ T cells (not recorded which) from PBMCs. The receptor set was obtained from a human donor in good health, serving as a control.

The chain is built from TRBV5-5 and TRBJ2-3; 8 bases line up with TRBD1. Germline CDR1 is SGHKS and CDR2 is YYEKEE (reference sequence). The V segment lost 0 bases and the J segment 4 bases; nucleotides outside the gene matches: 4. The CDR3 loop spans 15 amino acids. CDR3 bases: TGTGCCAGCAGCTTGGGACAGGGGATGCCAGATACGCAGTATTTT. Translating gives CASSLGQGMPDTQYF.

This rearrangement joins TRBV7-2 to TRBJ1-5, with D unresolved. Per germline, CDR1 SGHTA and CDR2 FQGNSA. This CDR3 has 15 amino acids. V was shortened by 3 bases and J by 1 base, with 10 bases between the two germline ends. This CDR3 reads CASSFQKVSNQPQHF. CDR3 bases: TGTGCCAGCAGCTTCCAGAAGGTGAGCAATCAGCCCCAGCATTTT.

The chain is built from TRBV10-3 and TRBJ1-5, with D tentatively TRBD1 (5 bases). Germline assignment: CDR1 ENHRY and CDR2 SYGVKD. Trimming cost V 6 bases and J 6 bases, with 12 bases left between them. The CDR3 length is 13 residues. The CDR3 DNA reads TGTGCCATCAGCGCAGGGTTGGCTCAGCCCCAGCATTTT. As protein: CAISAGLAQPQHF.

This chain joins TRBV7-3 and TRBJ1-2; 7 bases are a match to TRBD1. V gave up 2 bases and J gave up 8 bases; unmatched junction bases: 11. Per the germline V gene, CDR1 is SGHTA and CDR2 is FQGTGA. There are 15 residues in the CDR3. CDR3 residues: CASSLDEWDRRGYTF. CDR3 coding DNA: TGTGCCAGCAGCTTAGACGAATGGGACAGAAGAGGCTACACCTTC.

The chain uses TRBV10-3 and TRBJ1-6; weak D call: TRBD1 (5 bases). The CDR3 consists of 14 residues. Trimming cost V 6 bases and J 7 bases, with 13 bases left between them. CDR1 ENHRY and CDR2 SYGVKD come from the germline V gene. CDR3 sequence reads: CAISPTGINSPLHF. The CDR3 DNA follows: TGTGCCATCAGCCCAACAGGTATCAATTCACCCCTCCACTTT.

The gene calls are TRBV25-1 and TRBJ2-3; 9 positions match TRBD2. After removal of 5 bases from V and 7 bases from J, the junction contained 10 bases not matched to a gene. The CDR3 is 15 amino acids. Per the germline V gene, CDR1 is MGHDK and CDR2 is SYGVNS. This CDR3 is CASSPQLAGKNTQYF. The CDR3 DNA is TGTGCCAGCAGTCCCCAGCTAGCGGGGAAGAATACGCAGTATTTT.

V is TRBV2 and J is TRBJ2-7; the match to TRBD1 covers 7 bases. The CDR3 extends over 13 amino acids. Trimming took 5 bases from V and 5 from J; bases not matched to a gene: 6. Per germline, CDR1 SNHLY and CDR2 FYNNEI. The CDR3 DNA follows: TGTGCCAGCAGTTATGACAGGGAAAACGAGCAGTACTTC. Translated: CASSYDRENEQYF.

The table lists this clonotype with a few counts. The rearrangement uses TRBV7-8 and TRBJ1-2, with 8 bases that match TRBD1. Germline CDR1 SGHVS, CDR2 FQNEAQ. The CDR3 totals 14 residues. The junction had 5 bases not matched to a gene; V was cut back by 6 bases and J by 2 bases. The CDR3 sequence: CASRTTGGNYGYTF. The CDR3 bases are TGTGCCAGCAGGACCACAGGGGGAAACTATGGCTACACCTTC.

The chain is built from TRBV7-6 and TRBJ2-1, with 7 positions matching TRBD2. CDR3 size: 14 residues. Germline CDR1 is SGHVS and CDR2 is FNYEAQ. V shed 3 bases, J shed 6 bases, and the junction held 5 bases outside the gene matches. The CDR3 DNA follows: TGTGCCAGCAGCTTGTCGGGAGGTCTCAATGAGCAGTTCTTC. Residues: CASSLSGGLNEQFF.

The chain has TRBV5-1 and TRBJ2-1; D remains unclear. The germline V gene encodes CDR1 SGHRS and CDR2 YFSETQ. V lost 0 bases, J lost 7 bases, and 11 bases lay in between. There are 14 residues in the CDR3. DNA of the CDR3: TGCGCCAGCAGCTTGGGAGCAGGTGGGAATGAGCAGTTCTTC. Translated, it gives CASSLGAGGNEQFF.

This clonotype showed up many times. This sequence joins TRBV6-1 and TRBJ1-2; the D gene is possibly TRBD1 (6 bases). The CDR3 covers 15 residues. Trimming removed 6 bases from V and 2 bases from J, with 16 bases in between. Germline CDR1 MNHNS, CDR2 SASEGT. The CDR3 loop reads CASSQEQGPNYGYTF. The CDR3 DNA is TGTGCCAGCAGCCAAGAACAGGGTCCCAACTATGGCTACACCTTC.

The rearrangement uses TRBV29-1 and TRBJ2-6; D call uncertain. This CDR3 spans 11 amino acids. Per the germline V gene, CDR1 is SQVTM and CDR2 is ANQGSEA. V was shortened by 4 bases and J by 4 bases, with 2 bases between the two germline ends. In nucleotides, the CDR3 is TGCAGCGTTGTCGGGGCCAACGTCCTGACTTTC. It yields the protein CSVVGANVLTF.

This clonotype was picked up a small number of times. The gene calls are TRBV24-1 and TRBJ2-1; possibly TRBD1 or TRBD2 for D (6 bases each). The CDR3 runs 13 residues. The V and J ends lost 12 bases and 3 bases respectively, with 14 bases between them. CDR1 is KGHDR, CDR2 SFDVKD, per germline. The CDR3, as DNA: TGTGCCGTCCGGGGGCGCTTCTACAATGAGCAGTTCTTC. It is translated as CAVRGRFYNEQFF.

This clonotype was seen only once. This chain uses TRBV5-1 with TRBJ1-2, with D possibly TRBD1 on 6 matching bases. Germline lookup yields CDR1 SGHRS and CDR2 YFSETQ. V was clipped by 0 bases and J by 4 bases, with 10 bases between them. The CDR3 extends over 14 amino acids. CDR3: CASSLADSTYGYTF. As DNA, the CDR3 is TGCGCCAGCAGCTTGGCGGACAGTACCTATGGCTACACCTTC.

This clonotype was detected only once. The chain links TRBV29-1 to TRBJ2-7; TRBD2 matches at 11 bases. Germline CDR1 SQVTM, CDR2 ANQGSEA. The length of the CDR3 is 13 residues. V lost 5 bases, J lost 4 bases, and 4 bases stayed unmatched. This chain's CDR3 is CSVLSGRAYEQYF. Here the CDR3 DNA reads TGCAGCGTTCTTAGCGGGAGGGCATACGAGCAGTACTTC.

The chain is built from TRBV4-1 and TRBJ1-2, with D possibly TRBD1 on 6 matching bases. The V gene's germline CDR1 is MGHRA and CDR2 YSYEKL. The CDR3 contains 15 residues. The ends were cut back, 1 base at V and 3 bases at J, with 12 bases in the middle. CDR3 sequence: CASSQAPQGYYGYTF. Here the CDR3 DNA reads TGCGCCAGCAGCCAAGCCCCACAGGGTTACTATGGCTACACCTTC.

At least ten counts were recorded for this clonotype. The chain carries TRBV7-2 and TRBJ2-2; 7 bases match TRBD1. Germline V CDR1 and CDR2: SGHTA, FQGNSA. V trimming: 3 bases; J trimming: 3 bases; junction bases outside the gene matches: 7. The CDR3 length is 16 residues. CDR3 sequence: CASSFAGTDYTGELFF. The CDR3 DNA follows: TGTGCCAGCAGCTTTGCCGGGACAGATTACACCGGGGAGCTGTTTTTT.

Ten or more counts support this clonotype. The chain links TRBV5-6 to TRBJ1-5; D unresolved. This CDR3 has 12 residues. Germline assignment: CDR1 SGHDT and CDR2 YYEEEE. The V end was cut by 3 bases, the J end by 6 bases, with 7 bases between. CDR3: CASSSSPQPQHF. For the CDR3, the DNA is TGTGCCAGCAGCTCCTCCCCTCAGCCCCAGCATTTT.

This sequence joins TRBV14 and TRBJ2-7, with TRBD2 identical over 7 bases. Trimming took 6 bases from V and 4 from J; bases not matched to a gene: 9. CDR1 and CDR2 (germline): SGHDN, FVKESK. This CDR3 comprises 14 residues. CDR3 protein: CASSLSGTTYEQYV. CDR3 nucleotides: TGTGCCAGCAGTCTCTCCGGGACTACTTACGAGCAGTACGTC.